This TCR beta chain was observed in a study of regulatory dendritic cells for organ transplantation. FACS sorted CD4+ or CD8+ T cells into CD45RA+ naive and CD45RO+ memory. General study findings and limits: Memory T cells were less diverse than naive, with memory CD8+ most oligoclonal. Alloreactive memory CD8+ T cell pools varied considerably between individuals. Resting memory CD8+ T cells held the most alloreactive clonotypes.

The germline V gene has CDR1 SSHAT and CDR2 FNYEAQ (reference sequence). Trimming took off 5 bases at V and 1 base at J, with 8 bases between the two ends. This CDR3 comprises 13 residues. With respect to this clone: Antigen unknown.

Clones were read by immunoSEQ multiplex PCR, and TCRdb kept only the in-frame ones, dropping some. This sample has tens of thousands of clones, with approximately 80% found just once. Source material: naive CD4+ T cells from blood. Subset meaning: CD45RA+ naive T cells. The sequence was obtained from a human donor in good health. This sequence joins TRBV7-7 and TRBJ1-1; D remains ambiguous. The CDR3 reads CASSLTTNTEAFF. The CDR3 nucleotides are TGTGCCAGCAGCCTTACAACGAACACTGAAGCTTTCTTT.